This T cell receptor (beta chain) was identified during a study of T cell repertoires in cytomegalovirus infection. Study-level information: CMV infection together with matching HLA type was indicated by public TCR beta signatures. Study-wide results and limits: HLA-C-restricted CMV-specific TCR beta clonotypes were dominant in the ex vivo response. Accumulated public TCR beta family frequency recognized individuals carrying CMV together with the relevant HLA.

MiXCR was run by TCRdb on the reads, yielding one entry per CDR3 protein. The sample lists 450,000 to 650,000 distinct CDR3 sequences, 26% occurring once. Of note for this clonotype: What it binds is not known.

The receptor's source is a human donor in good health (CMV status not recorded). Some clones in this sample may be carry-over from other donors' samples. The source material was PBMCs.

The CDR3 spells CSVEDETIVNYGYTF. The CDR3 coding sequence is TGCAGCGTTGAAGATGAAACGATCGTGAACTATGGCTACACCTTC. This chain joins TRBV29-1 and TRBJ1-2; D remains ambiguous. The germline V and J ends were trimmed by 0 bases and 2 bases, with 13 bases remaining between them. From germline, CDR1 is SQVTM and CDR2 ANQGSEA. This CDR3 is 15 amino acids long.